The clone carrying this TCR beta chain appeared a single time. The junction and the germline gene differ at one end; a read error may be behind it. These data belong to a study of blood T cell repertoires in COVID-19. Assay used: immunoSEQ multiplex PCR; TCRdb lists only in-frame clones, some missing. This sample has more than 300,000 clones, with around 91% found just once. This CDR3 comprises 14 residues. In germline, CDR1 is SNHLY, CDR2 FYNNEI. The source of this sequence is a woman under 30 who had recovered from COVID-19. The rearrangement links TRBV2 to TRBJ1-2; 8 bases are shared with TRBD1. Material: peripheral blood. This chain's CDR3 is CASTEQGANYGYTF. CDR3 nucleotide sequence: TGTGCCAGCACTGAACAGGGGGCTAACTATGGCTACACCTTC.